A single sample is the source of the 20 T cell receptor beta chains below, sequenced in a study of cytomegalovirus exposure and HLA in healthy donors. Libraries were prepared by immunoSEQ multiplex PCR; TCRdb keeps only in-frame clonotypes and omits some of them. The sample contains 150,000 to 200,000 clones, around 85% of which appear only once. Input material: PBMCs. All receptors derive from a man aged 18 to 29 in good health and CMV-seropositive.

The chain recombines TRBV27 with TRBJ2-1; a weak D match, TRBD2 (6 bases). Trimming pared 0 bases from V and 4 bases from J, leaving 10 bases between. This CDR3 is 15 amino acids long. The germline V gene has CDR1 MNHEY and CDR2 SMNVEV (reference sequence). CDR3 loop: CASSLSSGWYNEQFF. Written as DNA, the CDR3 is TGTGCCAGCAGTTTATCCAGCGGGTGGTACAATGAGCAGTTCTTC.

V and J are TRBV6-5 and TRBJ2-3; D possibly corresponds to TRBD1 (6 bases). The CDR3 loop spans 14 amino acids. V was trimmed by 5 bases and J by 3 bases, leaving 12 bases between them. CDR1 and CDR2 (germline): MNHEY, SVGAGI. The CDR3 reads CASSLNTGTDTQYF. The CDR3 DNA is TGTGCCAGCAGTCTGAATACAGGGACAGATACGCAGTATTTT.

The gene calls are TRBV5-8 and TRBJ2-7, with D perhaps TRBD1 (5 bases). This CDR3 has 14 residues. With 6 bases removed from V and 1 base from J, the gap between germline ends came to 14 bases. Germline assignment: CDR1 SGHTS and CDR2 YDEGEE. The CDR3 nucleotides are TGTGCCAGCACCCAGGACACCTATTCCTACGAGCAGTACTTC. It yields the protein CASTQDTYSYEQYF. The full variable domain, its missing parts supplied by reference TRBV5-8 and TRBJ2-7, is EAGVTQSPTHLIKTRGQQATLRCSPISGHTSVYWYQQALGLGLQFLLWYDEGEERNRGNFPPRFSGRQFPNYSSELNVNALELEDSALYLCASTQDTYSYEQYFGPGTRLTVT.

This sequence joins TRBV27 and TRBJ1-2; D perhaps matches TRBD1 (5 bases). Per germline, CDR1 MNHEY and CDR2 SMNVEV (reference sequence). Trimming shortened V by 2 bases and J by 4 bases, and 5 bases separated the two germline ends. The CDR3 spans 12 residues. CDR3 amino acids: CASSLRGYGYTF. The CDR3 DNA follows: TGTGCCAGCAGTTTAAGGGGCTATGGCTACACCTTC.

The rearrangement joins TRBV9 to TRBJ2-3; 8 positions match TRBD2. Germline V gene data show CDR1 as SGDLS and CDR2 as YYNGEE. The CDR3 spans 15 residues. The junction had 6 bases not matched to a gene; V was cut back by 2 bases and J by 4 bases. CDR3 in DNA: TGTGCCAGCAGCGTTACAGCGGGGGTAGCAGATACGCAGTATTTT. This codes for CASSVTAGVADTQYF. The full variable domain, completed using reference TRBV9 and TRBJ2-3, is DSGVTQTPKHLITATGQRVTLRCSPRSGDLSVYWYQQSLDQGLQFLIQYYNGEERAKGNILERFSAQQFPDLHSELNLSSLELGDSALYFCASSVTAGVADTQYFGPGTRLTVL.

The V call is TRBV28, the J call TRBJ2-5; D is perhaps TRBD1 (7 bases). Germline assignment: CDR1 MDHEN and CDR2 SYDVKM. The germline V and J ends were trimmed by 2 bases and 5 bases, with 15 bases remaining between them. CDR3 length equals 15 residues. The CDR3 nucleotides are TGTGCCAGCAGTTTAGCTGGCAGGGGGGTTGAGACCCAGTACTTC. This codes for CASSLAGRGVETQYF.

The chain couples TRBV27 to TRBJ2-5, with 7 bases matching TRBD2. Germline CDR1 MNHEY, CDR2 SMNVEV (reference sequence). The CDR3 sequence is 14 residues long. V was pared by 6 bases and J by 10 bases, with 14 bases of the junction left unmatched. CDR3 residues: CASSPRGLGRFQYF. The DNA for the CDR3 is TGTGCCAGCAGCCCCCGTGGACTAGGTCGGTTCCAGTACTTC.

This rearrangement joins TRBV5-1 to TRBJ2-7, with D possibly being TRBD1 (5 bases). The CDR3 contains 15 residues. Trimming took off 0 bases at V and 3 bases at J, with 13 bases between the two ends. Germline lookup yields CDR1 SGHRS and CDR2 YFSETQ. CDR3 coding DNA: TGCGCCAGCAGCTTGGGGGGCAGGCCGGTCTACGAGCAGTACTTC. It specifies CASSLGGRPVYEQYF.

A few counts support this clone. The rearrangement links TRBV19 to TRBJ2-7, with D maybe TRBD2 (5 bases). This CDR3 is 15 amino acids long. Germline values: CDR1 LNHDA, CDR2 SQIVND (reference sequence). The V and J ends lost 1 base and 2 bases respectively, with 12 bases between them. CDR3 loop: CASSIGPGLTYEQYF. CDR3 nucleotide sequence: TGTGCCAGTAGTATAGGCCCCGGACTGACCTACGAGCAGTACTTC. Using reference TRBV19 and TRBJ2-7 for the parts outside the CDR3, the full variable domain is DGGITQSPKYLFRKEGQNVTLSCEQNLNHDAMYWYRQDPGQGLRLIYYSQIVNDFQKGDIAEGYSVSREKKESFPLTVTSAQKNPTAFYLCASSIGPGLTYEQYFGPGTRLTVT.

The rearrangement uses TRBV5-6 and TRBJ2-7, with unresolved D. The germline V gene has CDR1 SGHDT and CDR2 YYEEEE. CDR3 length: 14 residues. The V gene lost 2 bases and the J gene lost 0 bases, with 9 bases spanning the gap. The CDR3 loop is CASSFPLRSYEQYF. The DNA of the CDR3 is TGTGCCAGCAGCTTTCCCCTCCGCTCCTACGAGCAGTACTTC.

The V and J genes are TRBV28 and TRBJ1-2; 10 positions agree with TRBD1. From germline, CDR1 is MDHEN and CDR2 SYDVKM. The CDR3 sequence is 15 residues long. The V and J ends lost 6 bases and 4 bases, in that order; junction bases with no gene match: 8. The CDR3 here is CASRTGTGVGYGYTF. The DNA for the CDR3 is TGTGCCAGCAGGACCGGGACAGGGGTAGGCTATGGCTACACCTTC.

DNA of the CDR3: TGCGCCAGCAGCCACCCTGGGAGCGGGAGGAGGAATGAGCAGTTCTTC. Residues: CASSHPGSGRRNEQFF. V usage is TRBV4-1 and J usage is TRBJ2-1; 9 bases map to TRBD2. CDR3 size: 16 residues. CDR1 is MGHRA, CDR2 YSYEKL, per germline. After removal of 3 bases from V and 7 bases from J, the junction contained 10 bases not matched to a gene.

V gene TRBV15 combines with J gene TRBJ2-4; D gene ambiguous. Trimming removed 2 bases from V and 2 bases from J, with 13 bases in between. The CDR3 is made up of 16 amino acids. Germline V lookup: CDR1 LNHNV, CDR2 YYDKDF (reference sequence). CDR3 sequence: CATSRPSSRTKNIQYF. CDR3 in DNA: TGTGCCACCAGCAGACCATCAAGCCGAACCAAAAACATTCAGTACTTC. Full variable domain (outside the CDR3, taken from reference TRBV15 and TRBJ2-4): DAMVIQNPRYQVTQFGKPVTLSCSQTLNHNVMYWYQQKSSQAPKLLFHYYDKDFNNEADTPDNFQSRRPNTSFCFLDIRSPGLGDTAMYLCATSRPSSRTKNIQYFGAGTRLSVL.

The gene calls are TRBV28 and TRBJ2-7; 8 nucleotides align to TRBD1. The CDR3 covers 14 residues. Per germline, CDR1 MDHEN and CDR2 SYDVKM. V lost 7 bases to trimming and J lost 0 bases; unmatched junction nucleotides: 5. The CDR3 region has the DNA TGTGCCAGCATCCCGACAGGGGACTCCTACGAGCAGTACTTC. Amino acids: CASIPTGDSYEQYF.

V gene TRBV7-7 combines with J gene TRBJ1-2; TRBD1 agrees at 8 bases. The junction had 4 bases not matched to a gene; V was cut back by 5 bases and J by 2 bases. CDR3 length: 14 residues. Germline CDR1 is SSHAT and CDR2 is FNYEAQ (reference sequence). CDR3 sequence: CASSPGQDNYGYTF. The CDR3 DNA is TGTGCCAGCAGCCCGGGACAGGACAACTATGGCTACACCTTC. The whole variable domain, remainder taken from reference TRBV7-7 and TRBJ1-2, is GAGVSQSPRYKVTKRGQDVTLRCDPISSHATLYWYQQALGQGPEFLTYFNYEAQPDKSGLPSDRFSAERPEGSISTLTIQRTEQRDSAMYRCASSPGQDNYGYTFGSGTRLTVV.

The genes are TRBV6-1 and TRBJ1-1; D unresolved. From germline, CDR1 is MNHNS and CDR2 SASEGT. Trimming removed 2 bases from V and 4 bases from J, with 14 bases in between. This CDR3 region has 15 residues. CDR3 amino acids: CASSESRGYGTEAFF. The CDR3 DNA reads TGTGCCAGCAGTGAAAGTCGGGGTTACGGCACTGAAGCTTTCTTT.

The rearrangement joins TRBV7-6 to TRBJ2-5, with 8 positions matching TRBD1. Looked up from germline, CDR1 is SGHVS and CDR2 is FNYEAQ. This CDR3 is built from 15 residues. Trimming at V came to 1 base and at J to 4 bases, leaving 5 bases not matched to a gene. For the CDR3, the DNA is TGTGCCAGCAGCTTAGGGCGACAGGGGAGAGAGACCCAGTACTTC. This encodes CASSLGRQGRETQYF.

J is TRBJ2-7 and V is TRBV7-9, with D perhaps TRBD2 (5 bases). The CDR3 runs 12 residues. Germline V gene lookup returns CDR1 SEHNR and CDR2 FQNEAQ (reference sequence). Trimming cost V 5 bases and J 7 bases, with 12 bases left between them. The CDR3, as DNA: TGTGCCAGCAGCACAGACCGGAGGGAGCAGTACTTC. Translation gives CASSTDRREQYF.

This chain connects TRBV7-9 to TRBJ1-2; 7 bases agree with TRBD1. Germline CDR1 SEHNR, CDR2 FQNEAQ (reference sequence). This CDR3 has 11 residues. J lost 7 bases, V lost 11 bases, and 7 bases had no gene match. CDR3 amino acids: CAGQTGVGYTF. The CDR3 DNA is TGTGCCGGACAAACAGGGGTTGGCTACACCTTC.

Comments on this clone: Germline is not matched at one junction end, which may reflect a read error. The J gene is TRBJ1-1, the V gene TRBV28; D might be TRBD1 (5 bases). CDR1 is MDHEN, CDR2 SYDVKM, per germline. The CDR3 loop spans 12 amino acids. CDR3 protein: CASSLRTAGLSF. The DNA of the CDR3 is TGTGCCAGCAGTTTGAGGACTGCGGGGCTTTCTTTT.